The T cell receptor beta chain described here comes from a study of technical replicates of blood from a handful of donors. TCRdb's copy holds only in-frame clones and misses some; the assay was immunoSEQ multiplex PCR. The table shows around 60,000 clones, with 85% to 95% occurring only once. Sequenced input: PBMCs. The TCR was taken from a human donor in good health. Some clones in this sample may be carry-over from other donors' samples.

CDR3 in amino acids: CASTPDRNIQYF. As DNA, the CDR3 is TGTGCCAGCACCCCCGACAGAAACATTCAGTACTTC. This rearrangement joins TRBV28 to TRBJ2-4; D might be TRBD1 (5 bases). The germline V and J ends were trimmed by 7 bases and 6 bases, with 10 bases remaining between them. Per the germline V gene, CDR1 is MDHEN and CDR2 is SYDVKM. The CDR3 length is 12 residues.